The T cell receptor beta chain described here comes from a study of blood T cell repertoires in COVID-19. Across the whole study: From the United States, Italy and Spain came samples of acute and convalescent COVID-19.

The germline CDR1 and CDR2 sequences are SGHRS and YFSETQ. V lost 0 bases and J lost 7; bases outside the gene matches: 7. The CDR3 totals 15 residues. Repertoires were generated with immunoSEQ multiplex PCR, while TCRdb's copy carries only in-frame clones and drops some. The table has over 65,000 clones, under 90% seen once. Sequencing was performed on peripheral blood. The origin of this receptor is a man older than 75 with acute or convalescent COVID-19. This rearrangement joins TRBV5-1 to TRBJ2-7; 10 bases fit TRBD1. DNA for the CDR3: TGCGCCAGCAGCTTGGCGGGACAGGGGCTTGGTGAGCAGTACTTC. It specifies CASSLAGQGLGEQYF. The full variable domain, with the rest looked up from reference TRBV5-1 and TRBJ2-7, is KAGVTQTPRYLIKTRGQQVTLSCSPISGHRSVSWYQQTPGQGLQFLFEYFSETQRNKGNFPGRFSGRQFSNSRSEMNVSTLELGDSALYLCASSLAGQGLGEQYFGPGTRLTVT.